This record covers a single T cell receptor beta chain. Its matching antigen is unknown. The sample originates from a study of siplizumab effects on memory and regulatory T cells. Regarding the study as a whole: Siplizumab significantly brought down the alloreactive sequences that trace back to unstimulated CD4+ memory cells. Mappable alloreactive CD4+ clones averaged around 71% Treg-derived with siplizumab versus 26.9% in controls. The apparent diversity of naive T cells exceeded that of memory cells, and naive T cells seemed to make a major contribution to the alloresponse.

This CDR3 region has 15 residues. Germline CDR1 is LNHDA and CDR2 is SQIVND (reference sequence). The V gene lost 6 bases and the J gene lost 6 bases, with 20 bases spanning the gap. TCRdb's copy holds only in-frame clones and misses some; the assay was immunoSEQ multiplex PCR. The sample consists of 100,000 or so clones, 85% to 95% of them appearing once. The sequence derives from a human donor in good health. The sample was CD4+ T cells sorted from blood. This rearrangement joins TRBV19 to TRBJ2-5; tentative D call: TRBD1 (7 bases). This chain's CDR3 is CASSPPEGATKTQYF. CDR3 sequence (DNA): TGTGCCAGTAGCCCTCCGGAGGGGGCGACGAAGACCCAGTACTTC.